This T cell receptor beta chain was obtained from a study of early T cells in non-severe SARS-CoV-2 infection. Study as a whole: Unpaired chains resulted from sequencing bulk RNA of unsorted whole blood.

MiXCR was run by TCRdb on the 5' RACE reads, yielding one entry per CDR3 protein. Of around 76,000 distinct CDR3 sequences in the sample, approximately 12% were seen once. Trimming removed 4 bases from V and 5 bases from J, with 22 bases in between. The CDR3 sequence is 17 residues long. CDR1 is KGHDR, CDR2 SFDVKD, per germline. This clonotype was observed at least ten times. The receptor was derived from an adult who was a healthcare worker with PCR-confirmed SARS-CoV-2 infection or an uninfected control (not recorded which). The chain is built from TRBV24-1 and TRBJ2-5; perhaps TRBD2 as D (6 bases). The sample comprised whole blood. The CDR3 nucleotides read TGTGCCACCAGTGAGCCCGGGACTGTCGGGAAGCGTGAGACCCAGTACTTC. Translated: CATSEPGTVGKRETQYF.